This T cell receptor (beta chain) was observed in a study of blood T cells in healthy people across ages. Study-wide points: A strong correlation was found between TCR beta diversity and the percentage of naive T cells. Those diversity estimates obtained from one million T cells were thought to be underestimates.

In regard to this clonotype: The antigen remains undetermined.

From germline, CDR1 is MNHEY and CDR2 SVGAGI. Trimming at V came to 0 bases and at J to 0 bases, leaving 4 bases not matched to a gene. The CDR3 consists of 17 residues. For the second PCR, which ran for roughly 7 to 11 cycles, a sample-barcoded 5' primer and a J-beta primer mix were used. MiXCR was run by TCRdb on the 5' RACE reads, yielding one entry per CDR3 protein. The table lists 980,000 or so distinct CDR3 sequences, around 48% of them singletons, with roughly an eighth in the top ten. This TCR came from a man aged 25 to 45 in good health. The specimen was blood. The chain carries TRBV6-5 and TRBJ2-4, with 8 bases that match TRBD1. The CDR3 is CASSYSGRGLAKNIQYF. The CDR3 DNA follows: TGTGCCAGCAGTTACTCGGGCAGGGGGCTAGCCAAAAACATTCAGTACTTC.